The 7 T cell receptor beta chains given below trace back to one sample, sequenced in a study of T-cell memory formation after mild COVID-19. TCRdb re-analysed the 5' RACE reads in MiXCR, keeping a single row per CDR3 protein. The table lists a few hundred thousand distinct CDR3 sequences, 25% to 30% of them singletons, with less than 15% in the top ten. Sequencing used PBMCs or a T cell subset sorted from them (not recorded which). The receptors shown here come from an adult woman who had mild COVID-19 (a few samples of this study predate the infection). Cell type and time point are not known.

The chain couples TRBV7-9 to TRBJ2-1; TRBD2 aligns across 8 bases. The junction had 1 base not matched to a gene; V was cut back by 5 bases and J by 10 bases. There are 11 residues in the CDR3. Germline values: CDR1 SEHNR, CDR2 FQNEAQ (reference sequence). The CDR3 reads CASSRTSEQFF. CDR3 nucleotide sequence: TGTGCCAGCAGCAGGACTAGCGAGCAGTTCTTC.

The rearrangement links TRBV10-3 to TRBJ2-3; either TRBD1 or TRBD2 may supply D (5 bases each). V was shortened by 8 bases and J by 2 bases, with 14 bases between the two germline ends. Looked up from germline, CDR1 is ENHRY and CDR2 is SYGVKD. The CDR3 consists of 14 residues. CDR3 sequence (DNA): TGTGCCATCCGAAGGGACCATACCACAGATACGCAGTATTTT. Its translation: CAIRRDHTTDTQYF.

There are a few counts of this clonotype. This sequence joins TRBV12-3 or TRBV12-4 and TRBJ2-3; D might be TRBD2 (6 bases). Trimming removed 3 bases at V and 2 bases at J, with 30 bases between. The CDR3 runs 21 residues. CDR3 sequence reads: CASSFRVRLVRGSAHTDTQYF. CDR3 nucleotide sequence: TGTGCCAGCAGTTTTCGGGTCCGACTAGTTCGTGGGAGCGCACACACAGATACGCAGTATTTT.

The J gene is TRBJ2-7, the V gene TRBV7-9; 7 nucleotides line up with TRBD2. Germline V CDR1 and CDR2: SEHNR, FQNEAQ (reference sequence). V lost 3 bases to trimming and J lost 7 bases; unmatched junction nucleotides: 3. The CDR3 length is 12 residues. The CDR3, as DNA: TGTGCCAGCAGCTTCAGCGGGGAAGAGCAGTACTTC. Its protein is CASSFSGEEQYF.

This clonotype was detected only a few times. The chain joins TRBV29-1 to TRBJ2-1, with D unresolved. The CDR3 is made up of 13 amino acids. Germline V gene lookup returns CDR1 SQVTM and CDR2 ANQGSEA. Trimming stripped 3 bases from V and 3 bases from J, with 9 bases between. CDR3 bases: TGCAGCGTTGATTCGGTCAGCTACAATGAGCAGTTCTTC. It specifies CSVDSVSYNEQFF.

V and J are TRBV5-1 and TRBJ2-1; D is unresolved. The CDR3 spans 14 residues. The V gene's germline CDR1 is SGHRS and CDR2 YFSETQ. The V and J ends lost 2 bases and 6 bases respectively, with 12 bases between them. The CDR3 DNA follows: TGCGCCAGCAGCTTTCGCCCTCCGGGCAATGAGCAGTTCTTC. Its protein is CASSFRPPGNEQFF. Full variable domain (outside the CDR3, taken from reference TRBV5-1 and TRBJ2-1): KAGVTQTPRYLIKTRGQQVTLSCSPISGHRSVSWYQQTPGQGLQFLFEYFSETQRNKGNFPGRFSGRQFSNSRSEMNVSTLELGDSALYLCASSFRPPGNEQFFGPGTRLTVL.

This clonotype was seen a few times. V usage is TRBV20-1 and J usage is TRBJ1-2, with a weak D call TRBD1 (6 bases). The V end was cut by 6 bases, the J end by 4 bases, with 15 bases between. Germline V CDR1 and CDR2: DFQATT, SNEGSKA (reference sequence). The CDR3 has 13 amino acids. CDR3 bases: TGCAGTGCCCCCCCTCGGGGGGCCTATGGCTACACCTTC. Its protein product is CSAPPRGAYGYTF.